These 10 T cell receptor beta chains share one sample of origin, sequenced in a study. TCRdb re-called the 5' RACE reads through MiXCR, storing one row per CDR3 protein. The sample shows nearly 55,000 distinct CDR3 sequences, under 20% of them seen only once. Source material: naive CD4+ T cells sorted from blood. Subset meaning: naive CD4+ T cells, CD4+CD45RA+CD25-. These receptors came from a female donor with breast cancer.

This clonotype was counted only a few times. The chain uses TRBV6-1 and TRBJ1-1; D is unresolved. CDR1 and CDR2 (germline): MNHNS, SASEGT. The ends were cut back, 3 bases at V and 1 base at J, with 12 bases in the middle. CDR3 length equals 15 residues. The CDR3 protein is CASSDHSYTNTEAFF. CDR3 nucleotide sequence: TGTGCCAGCAGTGATCACTCTTATACGAACACTGAAGCTTTCTTT.

This clonotype was picked up many times. This rearrangement joins TRBV20-1 to TRBJ2-1; perhaps D is TRBD1 or TRBD2 (5 bases each). Looked up from germline, CDR1 is DFQATT and CDR2 is SNEGSKA (reference sequence). Trimming removed 7 bases from V and 4 bases from J, with 14 bases in between. The CDR3 consists of 13 residues. The CDR3 nucleotides are TGCAGTGTTTTACCGGGACGGTACAATGAGCAGTTCTTC. Translation: CSVLPGRYNEQFF.

The sample holds many counts of this clonotype. The chain has TRBV7-3 and TRBJ2-7; tentatively, D is TRBD1 or TRBD2 (6 bases each). The CDR3 has 15 residues. CDR1 and CDR2 from the germline V gene are SGHTA and FQGTGA. Between the trimmed V and J ends, which lost 2 bases and 5 bases, there was a span of 16 bases. CDR3 loop: CASSLRGGTSNEQYF. The CDR3 DNA follows: TGTGCCAGCAGCTTACGAGGCGGGACAAGTAACGAGCAGTACTTC.

This clonotype was counted a few times. This rearrangement joins TRBV30 to TRBJ1-5; no definite D call. The V gene lost 0 bases and the J gene lost 5 bases, with 8 bases spanning the gap. Germline-derived CDR1 and CDR2 are GTSNPN and SVGIG (reference sequence). The CDR3 covers 13 residues. This CDR3 is CAWSVQDDQPQHF. Written as DNA, the CDR3 is TGTGCCTGGAGTGTTCAGGACGATCAGCCCCAGCATTTT. Full variable domain (missing parts from reference TRBV30 and TRBJ1-5): SQTIHQWPATLVQPVGSPLSLECTVEGTSNPNLYWYRQAAGRGLQLLFYSVGIGQISSEVPQNLSASRPQDRQFILSSKKLLLSDSGFYLCAWSVQDDQPQHFGDGTRLSIL.

This clonotype was picked up a small number of times. The V gene is TRBV18, the J gene TRBJ2-3; D uncertain. The CDR3 extends over 14 amino acids. V was shortened by 0 bases and J by 3 bases, with 7 bases between the two germline ends. Germline lookup yields CDR1 KGHSH and CDR2 LQKENI. The CDR3 nucleotides are TGTGCCAGCTCACCACCGGGCATAACAGATACGCAGTATTTT. Encoded protein: CASSPPGITDTQYF.

This clonotype was detected many times. The rearrangement uses TRBV7-6 and TRBJ1-1; unclear D gene. Trimming cost V 6 bases and J 2 bases, with 10 bases left between them. This CDR3 is 13 amino acids long. CDR1 is SGHVS, CDR2 FNYEAQ, per germline. The CDR3 region is CASSEGVNTEAFF. The CDR3 nucleotides are TGTGCCAGCAGTGAAGGCGTTAACACTGAAGCTTTCTTT.

This clonotype occurred many times. The chain links TRBV4-1 to TRBJ2-3; 7 bases match TRBD1. The junction had 0 bases not matched to a gene; V was cut back by 3 bases and J by 0 bases. CDR3 length: 14 residues. The V gene's germline CDR1 is MGHRA and CDR2 YSYEKL. CDR3 nucleotide sequence: TGCGCCAGCAGCCAGACAGGGAGCACAGATACGCAGTATTTT. It specifies CASSQTGSTDTQYF.

Many counts were recorded for this clonotype. The chain combines TRBV12-3 or TRBV12-4 with TRBJ1-1, with 7 nucleotides matching TRBD1. Trimming at V came to 10 bases and at J to 6 bases, leaving 11 bases not matched to a gene. This CDR3 region has 13 residues. CDR3 protein: CATKTTGAPEAFF. CDR3 nucleotide sequence: TGTGCCACCAAAACCACAGGGGCACCTGAAGCTTTCTTT.

This clonotype was observed many times. V usage is TRBV28 and J usage is TRBJ2-7; tentative D call: TRBD1 (5 bases). The CDR3 sequence is 13 residues long. From germline, CDR1 is MDHEN and CDR2 SYDVKM. V lost 5 bases, J lost 2 bases, and 10 bases lay in between. CDR3 sequence reads: CASSRTTTYEQYF. CDR3 nucleotide sequence: TGTGCCAGCAGTCGGACAACAACCTACGAGCAGTACTTC.

The chain is built from TRBV7-8 and TRBJ1-5; no reliable D call. The CDR3 sequence is 13 residues long. With 1 base removed from V and 2 bases from J, the gap between germline ends came to 3 bases. In germline, CDR1 is SGHVS, CDR2 FQNEAQ. The CDR3 sequence is CASSLERNQPQHF. CDR3 DNA sequence: TGTGCCAGCAGCTTAGAGCGCAATCAGCCCCAGCATTTT.